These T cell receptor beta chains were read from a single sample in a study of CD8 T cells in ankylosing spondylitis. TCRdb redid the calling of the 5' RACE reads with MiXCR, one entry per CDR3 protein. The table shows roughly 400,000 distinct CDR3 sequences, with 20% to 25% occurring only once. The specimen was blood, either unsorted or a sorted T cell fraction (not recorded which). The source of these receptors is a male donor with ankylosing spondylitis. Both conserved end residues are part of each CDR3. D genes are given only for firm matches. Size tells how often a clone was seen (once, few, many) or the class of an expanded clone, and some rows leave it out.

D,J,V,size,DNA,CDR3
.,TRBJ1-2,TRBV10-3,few,TGTGCCATCACCCAAAGGCAGGAGGCTAACTATGGCTACACCTTC,CAITQRQEANYGYTF
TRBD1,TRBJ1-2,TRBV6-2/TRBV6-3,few,TGTGCCAGCAGTTACGGGCACAGGGGCTTTCCCGTCTATGGCTACACCTTC,CASSYGHRGFPVYGYTF
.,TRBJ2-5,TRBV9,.,TGTGCCAGCAGCGTAGGTCGACAGGCGAGGGAGACCCAGTACTTC,CASSVGRQARETQYF
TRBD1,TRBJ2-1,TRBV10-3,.,TGTGCCAGCGGTCGGGACAGGGCCTACAATGAGCAGTTCTTC,CASGRDRAYNEQFF
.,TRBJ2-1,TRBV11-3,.,TGTGCCAGCAGCGTAACTAGGGGCTCCTACAATGAGCAGTTCTTC,CASSVTRGSYNEQFF
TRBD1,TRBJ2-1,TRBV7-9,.,TGTGCCAGCAGCTTGACAGGGGTCGAGCAGTTCTTC,CASSLTGVEQFF
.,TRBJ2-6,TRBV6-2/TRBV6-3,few,TGTGCCAGCAGTTACTCCCCAAAGGCGGGGGCCAACGTCCTGACTTTC,CASSYSPKAGANVLTF
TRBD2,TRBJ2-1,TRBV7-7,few,TGTGCTAGCAGCTTATGGGCGGGAGGAGAGCAGTTCTTC,CASSLWAGGEQFF
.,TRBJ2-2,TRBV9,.,TGTGCCAGCACCTGTAGCGGAAACACCGGGGAGCTGTTTTTT,CASTCSGNTGELFF
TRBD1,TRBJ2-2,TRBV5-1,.,TGCGCCAGCCAGCGGCGGACAGGGGGTGATGTCGGGGAGCTGTTTTTT,CASQRRTGGDVGELFF
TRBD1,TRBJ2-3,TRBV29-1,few,TGCAGCGGGACGGACAGGTCCTTAGATACGCAGTATTTT,CSGTDRSLDTQYF
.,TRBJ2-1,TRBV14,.,TGTGCCAGCAGCCGCCGCTGGCTGACGGATGAGCAGTTCTTC,CASSRRWLTDEQFF
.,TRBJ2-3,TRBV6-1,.,TGTGCCAGCCGAAAGAGACGGGAAAGCACAGATACGCAGTATTTT,CASRKRRESTDTQYF
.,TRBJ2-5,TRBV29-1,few,TGCAGCGTGTTACAATCCACCGGAGGAGTTCGCGAGACCCAGTACTTC,CSVLQSTGGVRETQYF
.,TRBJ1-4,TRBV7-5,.,.,CISVSEASTQHSPPERLFF
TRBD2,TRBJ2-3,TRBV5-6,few,TGTGCCAGCAGCTTTACGCTAGCGGAGTTCACAGATACGCAGTATTTT,CASSFTLAEFTDTQYF
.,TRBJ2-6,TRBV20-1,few,TGCAGTGCTCAGGGTACATCCGGGGCCAACGTCCTGACTTTC,CSAQGTSGANVLTF
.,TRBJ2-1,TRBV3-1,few,TGTGCCAGCAGCCAAAACAAGGGGAATGAGCAGTTCTTC,CASSQNKGNEQFF
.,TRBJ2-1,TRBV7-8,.,TGTGCCAGCAGCTCCGGAGACGGGTACTACAATGAGCAGTTCTTC,CASSSGDGYYNEQFF
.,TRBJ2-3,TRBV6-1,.,TGTGCCAGCAGTGAAGCGCTCCAGCGGACGCAGTATTTT,CASSEALQRTQYF
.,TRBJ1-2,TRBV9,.,TGTGCCAGCAGCCCAGATTCCATCGGGGGGACTGGGGGCTACACCTTC,CASSPDSIGGTGGYTF
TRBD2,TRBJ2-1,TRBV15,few,TGTGCCACCAGCAGAGATATTGGACTAGCGGTCAATGAGCAGTTCTTC,CATSRDIGLAVNEQFF
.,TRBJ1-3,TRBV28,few,TGTGCCAGCAGTTTTGTTAGGTCTAGGATAGGAAACACCATATATTTT,CASSFVRSRIGNTIYF
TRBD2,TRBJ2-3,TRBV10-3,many,TGTGCCATCAGGCCGGGACTAGCGACAGATACGCAGTATTTT,CAIRPGLATDTQYF
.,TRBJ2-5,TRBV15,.,TGTGCCACCAGCACACTACAGTTTAGAGAGACCCAGTACTTC,CATSTLQFRETQYF
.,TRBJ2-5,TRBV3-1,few,TGTGCCAGCAGCCAAGGGGGTCCTAGGACCCAGTACTTC,CASSQGGPRTQYF
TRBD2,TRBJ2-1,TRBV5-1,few,TGCGCCAGCAGCTTTCGTACTAGCGGGAACCCTGGCAATGAGCAGTTCTTC,CASSFRTSGNPGNEQFF
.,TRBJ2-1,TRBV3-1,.,TGTGCCAGCAGCACCCGTAATGAGCAGTTCTTC,CASSTRNEQFF
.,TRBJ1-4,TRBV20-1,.,TGCAGTGCTCGACATCCGGGACGTGAAAAACTGTTTTTT,CSARHPGREKLFF
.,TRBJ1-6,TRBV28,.,TGTGCCAGCAGTCGCTCAGGGAGCTCCTATAATTCACCCCTCCACTTT,CASSRSGSSYNSPLHF
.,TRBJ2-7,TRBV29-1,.,TGCAGCGTCTCTCGGGCCTACGAGCAGTACTTC,CSVSRAYEQYF
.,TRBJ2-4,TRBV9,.,TGTGCCAGCAGCGTAGGGGGCAGGGCCCGGCGGGTGACCAAAAACATTCAGTACTTC,CASSVGGRARRVTKNIQYF